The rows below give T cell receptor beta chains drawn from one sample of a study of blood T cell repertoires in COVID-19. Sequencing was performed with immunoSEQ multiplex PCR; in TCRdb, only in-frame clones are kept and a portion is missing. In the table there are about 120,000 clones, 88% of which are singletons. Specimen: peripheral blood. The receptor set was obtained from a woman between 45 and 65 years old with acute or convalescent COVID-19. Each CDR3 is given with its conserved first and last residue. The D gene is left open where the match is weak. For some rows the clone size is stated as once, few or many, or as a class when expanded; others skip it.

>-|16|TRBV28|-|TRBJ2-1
CASSRGLESSYNEQFF
TGTGCCAGCAGCCGTGGACTGGAAAGCTCCTACAATGAGCAGTTCTTC
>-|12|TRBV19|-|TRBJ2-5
CASSTGSKTQYF
TGTGCCAGTAGTACCGGGAGTAAGACCCAGTACTTC
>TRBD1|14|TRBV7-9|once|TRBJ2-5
CASSSGTGEETQYF
TGTGCCAGCAGCTCCGGGACAGGGGAAGAGACCCAGTACTTC
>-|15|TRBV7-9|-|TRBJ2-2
CASSLATPNTGELFF
TGTGCCAGCAGCTTAGCCACTCCGAACACCGGGGAGCTGTTTTTT
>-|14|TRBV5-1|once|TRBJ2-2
CASSQGQNTGELFF
TGCGCCAGCAGCCAGGGACAGAACACCGGGGAGCTGTTTTTT
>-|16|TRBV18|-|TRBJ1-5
CASSPRGAIGNQPQHF
TGTGCCAGCTCACCACGCGGGGCTATAGGCAATCAGCCCCAGCATTTT
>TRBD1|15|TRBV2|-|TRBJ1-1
CASGPDRGVNTEAFF
TGTGCCAGCGGCCCGGACAGGGGGGTAAACACTGAAGCTTTCTTT
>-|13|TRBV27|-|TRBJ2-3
CASSSSGTDTQYF
TGTGCCAGCAGTTCGAGCGGCACAGATACGCAGTATTTT
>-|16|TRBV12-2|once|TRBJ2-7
CASRSVVSEQGREQYF
TGTGCAAGTCGCTCAGTGGTGTCAGAGCAGGGTAGGGAGCAGTACTTC
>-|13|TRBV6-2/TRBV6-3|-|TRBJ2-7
CASTPTGSYEQYF
TGTGCCAGCACCCCCACAGGCTCCTACGAGCAGTACTTC
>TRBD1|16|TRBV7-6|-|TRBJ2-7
CASSLGNRGASYEQYF
TGTGCCAGCAGCTTAGGAAACAGGGGAGCGTCCTACGAGCAGTACTTC
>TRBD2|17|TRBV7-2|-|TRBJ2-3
CASSWTSGRALPDTQYF
TGTGCCAGCAGCTGGACTAGCGGGAGGGCCCTTCCAGATACGCAGTATTTT
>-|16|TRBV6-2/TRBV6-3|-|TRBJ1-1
CASSLERVYVNTEAFF
TGTGCCAGCAGTTTAGAGCGAGTGTACGTGAACACTGAAGCTTTCTTT
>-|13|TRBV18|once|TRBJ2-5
CASSLGQQETQYF
TGTGCCAGCTCACTCGGACAGCAAGAGACCCAGTACTTC
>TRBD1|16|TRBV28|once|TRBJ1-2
CASRAPGQSRGYGYTF
TGTGCCAGCAGGGCCCCGGGACAGTCTCGGGGGTATGGCTACACCTTC
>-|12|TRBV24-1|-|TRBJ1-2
CATSRGELGYTF
TGTGCCACCAGTCGGGGTGAGCTTGGCTACACCTTC
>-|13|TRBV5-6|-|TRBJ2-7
CASSFAGNYEQYF
TGTGCCAGCAGCTTTGCGGGGAACTACGAGCAGTACTTC
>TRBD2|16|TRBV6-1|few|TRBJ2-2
CASSEGVVAGTGELFF
TGTGCCAGCAGTGAAGGGGTAGTAGCGGGCACCGGGGAGCTGTTTTTT
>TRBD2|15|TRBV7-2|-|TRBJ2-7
CASSLSGTSSYEQYF
TGTGCCAGCAGCTTATCCGGGACTAGCTCCTACGAGCAGTACTTC
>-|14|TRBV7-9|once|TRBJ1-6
CASSLGGVRSPLHF
TGTGCCAGCAGCTTAGGCGGGGTTAGGTCACCCCTCCACTTT
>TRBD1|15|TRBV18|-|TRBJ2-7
CASSEGAGLIYEQYF
TGTGCCAGCTCAGAGGGGGCGGGCTTAATCTACGAGCAGTACTTC
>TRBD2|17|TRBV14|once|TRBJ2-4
CASSHGTSGLAKNIQYF
TGTGCCAGCAGCCATGGGACTAGCGGGCTAGCCAAAAACATTCAGTACTTC
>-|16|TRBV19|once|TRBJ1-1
CASSIAGARENTEAFF
TGTGCCAGTAGTATAGCTGGGGCAAGGGAGAACACTGAAGCTTTCTTT
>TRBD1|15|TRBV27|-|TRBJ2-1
CASSPRTGSYNEQFF
TGTGCCAGCAGTCCCCGGACAGGCTCCTACAATGAGCAGTTCTTC